These 29 T cell receptor beta chains share one sample of origin, sequenced in a study of cytomegalovirus exposure and HLA in healthy donors. Both 60 Vbeta primers and 13 Jbeta primers went into the PCR. The repertoire was sequenced with immunoSEQ multiplex PCR; TCRdb's copy has only in-frame clones and lacks some. The sample lists about 200,000 clones; roughly 79% were seen once. Sequenced material: PBMCs. The receptors stem from a man between 18 and 35 years old in good health and CMV-seronegative.

This chain joins TRBV5-1 and TRBJ1-1, with a tentative D call TRBD1 (5 bases). With 3 bases removed from V and 0 bases from J, the gap between germline ends came to 18 bases. Per the germline V gene, CDR1 is SGHRS and CDR2 is YFSETQ. The CDR3 has 17 amino acids. As DNA, the CDR3 is TGCGCCAGCAGCTCGGGTGGGGGGGTCGGCGTGAACACTGAAGCTTTCTTT. Residues: CASSSGGGVGVNTEAFF.

The V and J genes are TRBV2 and TRBJ1-5, with 7 positions matching TRBD1. Trimming at V came to 6 bases and at J to 4 bases, leaving 6 bases not matched to a gene. The CDR3 is 14 residues long. The V gene's germline CDR1 is SNHLY and CDR2 FYNNEI. The CDR3 sequence: CASSVGQRNQPQHF. The CDR3 nucleotides are TGTGCCAGCAGCGTGGGACAGAGAAATCAGCCCCAGCATTTT.

The chain couples TRBV29-1 to TRBJ1-1, with 9 positions matching TRBD1. CDR3 length equals 15 residues. In germline, CDR1 is SQVTM, CDR2 ANQGSEA. J gave up 0 bases and V 7 bases, and 9 bases lay outside the gene matches. The CDR3 loop reads CSARGQGRMNTEAFF. CDR3 in DNA: TGCAGCGCGAGGGGACAGGGCCGAATGAACACTGAAGCTTTCTTT. The whole variable domain, filled in from reference TRBV29-1 and TRBJ1-1, reads SAVISQKPSRDICQRGTSLTIQCQVDSQVTMMFWYRQQPGQSLTLIATANQGSEATYESGFVIDKFPISRPNLTFSTLTVSNMSPEDSSIYLCSARGQGRMNTEAFFGQGTRLTVV.

The chain combines TRBV6-6 with TRBJ2-7, with 7 bases identical to TRBD1. There are 14 residues in the CDR3. Germline values: CDR1 MNHNY, CDR2 SVGAGI (reference sequence). The V gene end was trimmed by 2 bases and the J gene end by 6 bases; junction bases not matched to a gene: 7. CDR3 sequence (DNA): TGTGCCAGCAGTTACCCAGGACAGGCGGGCGAGCAGTACTTC. This encodes CASSYPGQAGEQYF.

The genes are TRBV7-2 and TRBJ2-2; D gene uncertain. Per germline, CDR1 SGHTA and CDR2 FQGNSA. The CDR3 spans 14 residues. Trimming cost V 0 bases and J 7 bases, with 9 bases left between them. CDR3 region: CASSLAYPGGELFF. The CDR3 DNA sequence: TGTGCCAGCAGCTTAGCCTACCCGGGCGGGGAGCTGTTTTTT.

This rearrangement joins TRBV2 to TRBJ2-7; tentative D call: TRBD2 (7 bases). This CDR3 comprises 16 residues. Per the germline V gene, CDR1 is SNHLY and CDR2 is FYNNEI. Trimming took 0 bases from V and 6 from J, leaving 18 bases between them. CDR3: CASSEANTGTKGEQYF. The DNA for the CDR3 is TGTGCCAGCAGTGAAGCAAACACAGGGACTAAGGGCGAGCAGTACTTC.

This rearrangement joins TRBV7-9 to TRBJ1-5, with 8 bases matching TRBD1. This CDR3 is 18 amino acids long. The germline CDR1 and CDR2 sequences are SEHNR and FQNEAQ (reference sequence). Trimming cost V 5 bases and J 1 base; bases outside gene matches: 13. Written as DNA, the CDR3 is TGTGCCAGCAGCCGCGGACAGGGAGGGTACCGAAGCAATCAGCCCCAGCATTTT. The encoded protein is CASSRGQGGYRSNQPQHF.

CDR3 region: CSVGTGGSQPQHF. In nucleotides, the CDR3 is TGCAGCGTGGGGACAGGGGGAAGCCAGCCCCAGCATTTT. This chain joins TRBV29-1 and TRBJ1-5; 11 bases agree with TRBD1. The CDR3 is 13 amino acids. With V trimmed by 6 bases and J by 7 bases, 5 bases remained unmatched. CDR1 and CDR2 (germline): SQVTM, ANQGSEA.

V is TRBV4-2 and J is TRBJ2-1; D ambiguous. The length of the CDR3 is 17 residues. V lost 0 bases to trimming and J lost 0 bases, with 12 bases between them. In germline, CDR1 is LGHNA, CDR2 YNFKEQ. The CDR3 loop is CASSQDFKSSSYNEQFF. The CDR3 DNA reads TGTGCCAGCAGCCAAGATTTTAAGTCGAGCTCCTACAATGAGCAGTTCTTC.

The chain has TRBV2 and TRBJ1-2; 7 bases agree with TRBD1. Germline V gene lookup returns CDR1 SNHLY and CDR2 FYNNEI. V shed 5 bases and J 5 bases; nucleotides not matched to a gene: 23. The CDR3 is 19 amino acids. This CDR3 reads CASSRPIQWGRQGWYGYTF. CDR3 DNA sequence: TGTGCCAGCAGTCGTCCAATCCAATGGGGTCGACAGGGATGGTATGGCTACACCTTC.

The chain uses TRBV5-6 and TRBJ1-1; 7 nucleotides match TRBD1. Unmatched junction bases numbered 8, after V lost 0 bases and J lost 3 bases. Germline V gene sequence: CDR1 SGHDT, CDR2 YYEEEE. This CDR3 region has 16 residues. This chain's CDR3 is CASSLELTGWDTEAFF. The CDR3 DNA reads TGTGCCAGCAGCTTGGAATTGACAGGGTGGGACACTGAAGCTTTCTTT.

The rearrangement uses TRBV7-8 and TRBJ2-7; 8 nucleotides line up with TRBD1. The V segment lost 5 bases and the J segment 3 bases; nucleotides outside the gene matches: 3. This CDR3 contains 13 residues. Germline CDR1 reads SGHVS; CDR2 reads FQNEAQ. This CDR3 reads CASSLDRGYEQYF. The CDR3 bases are TGTGCCAGCAGCCTAGACAGGGGCTACGAGCAGTACTTC.

The gene calls are TRBV5-1 and TRBJ2-1; TRBD2 agrees at 11 bases. V shed 4 bases and J 8 bases; nucleotides not matched to a gene: 23. This CDR3 comprises 20 residues. Germline CDR1 and CDR2: SGHRS and YFSETQ. DNA for the CDR3: TGCGCCAGCAGCAACTCCCGACTAGCGGGACACCAACTTCCGGGCGATGAGCAGTTCTTC. It codes for CASSNSRLAGHQLPGDEQFF.

The chain uses TRBV4-3 and TRBJ1-1; D is unclear. The CDR3 extends over 16 amino acids. Germline assignment: CDR1 LGHNA and CDR2 YSLEER. Trimming cost V 3 bases and J 3 bases, with 17 bases left between them. CDR3 region: CASSQVGRSEDTEAFF. Written as DNA, the CDR3 is TGCGCCAGCAGCCAGGTGGGGAGGTCCGAGGACACTGAAGCTTTCTTT.

The chain carries TRBV2 and TRBJ2-2; 9 bases are shared with TRBD1. The length of the CDR3 is 16 residues. V gave up 8 bases and J gave up 2 bases; unmatched junction bases: 9. Per the germline V gene, CDR1 is SNHLY and CDR2 is FYNNEI. Here the CDR3 DNA reads TGTGCCAGCGGGAAACTACAGGGGGCAAACACCGGGGAGCTGTTTTTT. Protein: CASGKLQGANTGELFF. Together with reference TRBV2 and TRBJ2-2, the CDR3 gives the full variable domain: EPEVTQTPSHQVTQMGQEVILRCVPISNHLYFYWYRQILGQKVEFLVSFYNNEISEKSEIFDDQFSVERPDGSNFTLKIRSTKLEDSAMYFCASGKLQGANTGELFFGEGSRLTVL.

CDR3 in amino acids: CASSQRTGGSWDYGYTF. The CDR3 region has the DNA TGTGCCAGCAGCCAAAGGACAGGGGGGAGCTGGGACTATGGCTACACCTTC. The V and J genes are TRBV5-4 and TRBJ1-2; 10 positions agree with TRBD1. Trimming took 4 bases from V and 3 from J; bases not matched to a gene: 12. In germline, CDR1 is SGHNT, CDR2 YYREEE (reference sequence). The CDR3 has 17 residues.

This rearrangement joins TRBV5-1 to TRBJ2-5, with D hard to call. Trimming left V 5 bases short and J 5 bases short, with 13 bases between. This CDR3 region has 13 residues. Germline V gene lookup returns CDR1 SGHRS and CDR2 YFSETQ. The CDR3: CASSWMVTETQYF. The CDR3 nucleotides are TGCGCCAGCAGTTGGATGGTGACTGAGACCCAGTACTTC.

The CDR3 loop is CASSLARDKNIQYF. In DNA, the CDR3 is TGCGCCAGCAGCTTGGCCCGAGACAAAAACATTCAGTACTTC. The gene calls are TRBV5-1 and TRBJ2-4, with D uncertain. Germline loops: CDR1 SGHRS, CDR2 YFSETQ. The V end lost 0 bases, the J end lost 3 bases, and 7 bases lay between the germline ends. The CDR3 length is 14 residues.

The genes are TRBV25-1 and TRBJ2-1, with D possibly being TRBD2 (6 bases). The germline V gene encodes CDR1 MGHDK and CDR2 SYGVNS. V lost 6 bases, J lost 5 bases, and 8 bases lay in between. This CDR3 is 12 amino acids long. As DNA, the CDR3 is TGTGCCAGCAGCTGGGGGGACAATGAGCAGTTCTTC. Its protein is CASSWGDNEQFF. The whole variable domain, remainder taken from reference TRBV25-1 and TRBJ2-1, is EADIYQTPRYLVIGTGKKITLECSQTMGHDKMYWYQQDPGMELHLIHYSYGVNSTEKGDLSSESTVSRIRTEHFPLTLESARPSHTSQYLCASSWGDNEQFFGPGTRLTVL.

This clone appeared a few times. The chain links TRBV11-3 to TRBJ1-6, with unresolved D. V was pared by 1 base and J by 9 bases, with 13 bases between. CDR1 is SGHNT, CDR2 YENEEA, per germline. This CDR3 is built from 15 residues. The CDR3 protein is CASSLGDSGSSPLHF. CDR3 sequence (DNA): TGTGCCAGCAGCTTAGGCGATTCGGGGAGTTCACCCCTCCACTTT.

J is TRBJ2-2 and V is TRBV5-1; 8 nucleotides match TRBD1. The germline CDR1 and CDR2 sequences are SGHRS and YFSETQ. Trimming removed 2 bases from V and 7 bases from J; junction bases left unmatched: 4. The length of the CDR3 is 14 residues. The CDR3, as DNA: TGCGCCAGCAGCTTTCAGGGGGCGAGCGGGGAGCTGTTTTTT. It codes for CASSFQGASGELFF.

This chain joins TRBV5-1 and TRBJ2-5; D might be TRBD2 (6 bases). Trimming shortened V by 4 bases and J by 1 base, and 14 bases separated the two germline ends. Germline CDR1 and CDR2: SGHRS and YFSETQ. The CDR3 has 15 residues. The CDR3 DNA reads TGCGCCAGCAGCCTGGGGGGAGTAGGCCAAGAGACCCAGTACTTC. This translates into CASSLGGVGQETQYF. Based on the CDR3 plus reference TRBV5-1 and TRBJ2-5, the full variable domain is KAGVTQTPRYLIKTRGQQVTLSCSPISGHRSVSWYQQTPGQGLQFLFEYFSETQRNKGNFPGRFSGRQFSNSRSEMNVSTLELGDSALYLCASSLGGVGQETQYFGPGTRLLVL.

The rearrangement uses TRBV5-4 and TRBJ2-1; tentatively, D is TRBD1 (6 bases). The length of the CDR3 is 16 residues. Deletions cut 0 bases from V and 0 bases from J, with 10 bases between. Germline V CDR1 and CDR2: SGHNT, YYREEE (reference sequence). The CDR3 spells CASSLEGVSSYNEQFF. The CDR3 DNA is TGTGCCAGCAGCTTGGAGGGGGTTAGCTCCTACAATGAGCAGTTCTTC.

The rearrangement joins TRBV5-6 to TRBJ2-2, with D perhaps TRBD1 (6 bases). The germline V gene encodes CDR1 SGHDT and CDR2 YYEEEE. CDR3 size: 16 residues. V dropped 1 base and J dropped 5 bases, with 15 bases sitting between them. For the CDR3, the DNA is TGTGCCAGCAGCTTGTTGCCAGGGGATATTACCGGGGAGCTGTTTTTT. Residues: CASSLLPGDITGELFF.

This chain links TRBV11-3 with TRBJ1-4; D is undetermined. From germline, CDR1 is SGHNT and CDR2 YENEEA. Trimming pared 4 bases from V and 10 bases from J, leaving 13 bases between. The CDR3 has 13 residues. The CDR3 sequence is CASSSRLAGKLFF. CDR3 DNA sequence: TGTGCCAGCAGCTCCCGCCTAGCGGGAAAACTGTTTTTT.

V gene TRBV11-3 combines with J gene TRBJ1-1; no clear D. The CDR3 is 12 residues long. Germline assignment: CDR1 SGHNT and CDR2 YENEEA. V lost 4 bases, J lost 7 bases, and 10 bases lay in between. The CDR3 DNA reads TGTGCCAGCAGCTCGAACAGCCTTGAAGCTTTCTTT. Translation: CASSSNSLEAFF.

This sequence joins TRBV19 and TRBJ1-1; D is unresolved. Trimming stripped 1 base from V and 0 bases from J, with 3 bases between. The CDR3 extends over 13 amino acids. Germline CDR1 and CDR2: LNHDA and SQIVND (reference sequence). The CDR3 nucleotides are TGTGCCAGTAGTATAGCGGTGAACACTGAAGCTTTCTTT. Its translation is CASSIAVNTEAFF.

This clone was recorded once. This chain joins TRBV7-9 and TRBJ2-7; 8 bases are a match to TRBD1. After removal of 3 bases from V and 3 bases from J, the junction contained 4 bases not matched to a gene. Germline lookup yields CDR1 SEHNR and CDR2 FQNEAQ (reference sequence). This CDR3 has 14 amino acids. CDR3 in amino acids: CASSLTGDLYEQYF. The CDR3 DNA follows: TGTGCCAGCAGCTTGACAGGGGACCTCTACGAGCAGTACTTC.

The J gene is TRBJ2-7, the V gene TRBV5-4; perhaps TRBD1 as D (5 bases). Trimming cost V 0 bases and J 2 bases, with 9 bases left between them. CDR3 size: 14 residues. Germline assignment: CDR1 SGHNT and CDR2 YYREEE (reference sequence). The CDR3 DNA is TGTGCCAGCAGCTTGGGACAGTCCGCCTACGAGCAGTACTTC. Its translation: CASSLGQSAYEQYF.